This entry lists 20 T cell receptor beta chains sequenced from one sample in a study of low-dose radiotherapy and immunotherapy resistance in tumors (dated by TCRdb to 2022 to 2024). TCRdb lists the instrument as Illumina MiniSeq. Superscript III and a set of TRAV- and TRBV-specific primers were used to synthesize first-strand cDNA, so that both TCRalpha and TCRbeta chains were covered. TCRs were amplified for 20 PCR cycles with Phusion, using a constant-region primer paired with the adapter attached to the V primers. TCRdb applied fastp at Q25 and MiXCR to the public reads, then kept only in-frame beta chains. Entries are consolidated by CDR3 protein sequence, retaining the most common genes and DNA. In this sample the table shows approximately 90,000 distinct CDR3 sequences, under 9.5% of which occur a single time. Together, the top ten hold around 1% of the sample. The time point label on this specimen signifies: before trial treatment.

Sequencing used PBMCs, obtained before treatment. The receptor source for this set is a male donor with prostate cancer.

This clonotype was seen ten or more times. This chain joins TRBV30 and TRBJ2-3, with a tentative D call TRBD2 (5 bases). The V end lost 7 bases, the J end lost 2 bases, and 16 bases lay between the germline ends. CDR1 GTSNPN and CDR2 SVGIG come from the germline V gene (reference sequence). The CDR3 loop spans 14 amino acids. The CDR3 sequence: CASLASRPTDTQYF. The CDR3 nucleotides read TGTGCCTCCCTGGCTAGCCGACCCACAGATACGCAGTATTTT.

There are many counts of this clonotype. The chain carries TRBV29-1 and TRBJ2-3, with a weak D call TRBD1 (6 bases). CDR3 length: 15 residues. Germline V gene data show CDR1 as SQVTM and CDR2 as ANQGSEA. V shed 4 bases and J shed 2 bases, with 16 bases lying between them. The CDR3 DNA follows: TGCAGCGTTGCAGGGGAGAAGGCACACACAGATACGCAGTATTTT. Amino acids: CSVAGEKAHTDTQYF.

This clonotype was detected many times. Here the CDR3 reads CASSSPGQGMYEQYF. Here the CDR3 DNA reads TGTGCCAGCAGCTCACCGGGACAGGGGATGTACGAGCAGTACTTC. The chain is built from TRBV5-5 and TRBJ2-7, with 10 bases identical to TRBD1. Germline-derived CDR1 and CDR2 are SGHKS and YYEKEE (reference sequence). V gave up 3 bases and J gave up 4 bases; unmatched junction bases: 7. CDR3 length: 15 residues.

This clonotype has at least ten counts. This chain's CDR3 is CASSVAPSSSGANVLTF. As DNA, the CDR3 is TGTGCCAGCAGCGTAGCCCCAAGTAGCTCTGGGGCCAACGTCCTGACTTTC. The chain links TRBV9 to TRBJ2-6; D gene uncertain. The germline CDR1 and CDR2 sequences are SGDLS and YYNGEE. This CDR3 comprises 17 residues. Trimming took 0 bases from V and 0 from J, leaving 10 bases between them. The variable domain in full, completed from reference TRBV9 and TRBJ2-6, reads DSGVTQTPKHLITATGQRVTLRCSPRSGDLSVYWYQQSLDQGLQFLIQYYNGEERAKGNILERFSAQQFPDLHSELNLSSLELGDSALYFCASSVAPSSSGANVLTFGAGSRLTVL.

This clonotype was counted at least ten times. The chain recombines TRBV27 with TRBJ2-3; 9 nucleotides match TRBD1. J gave up 5 bases and V 6 bases, and 9 bases lay outside the gene matches. The CDR3 is 15 amino acids. Germline CDR1 MNHEY, CDR2 SMNVEV (reference sequence). CDR3 in DNA: TGTGCCAGCAGCCTTACAGGGGGCGCGGGAGATACGCAGTATTTT. Amino acids: CASSLTGGAGDTQYF.

This clonotype was observed a handful of times. The genes are TRBV5-4 and TRBJ2-1; maybe TRBD2 (6 bases). Trimming took 7 bases from V and 0 from J, leaving 20 bases between them. Germline CDR1 reads SGHNT; CDR2 reads YYREEE (reference sequence). The CDR3 contains 17 residues. In DNA form, the CDR3 reads TGTGCCAGCGGCCTCCCCCTTAGCGGAAGCTCCTACAATGAGCAGTTCTTC. This translates into CASGLPLSGSSYNEQFF.

This clonotype was observed at least ten times. The chain has TRBV10-3 and TRBJ2-7, with 9 nucleotides matching TRBD2. CDR1 and CDR2 from the germline V gene are ENHRY and SYGVKD. J lost 4 bases, V lost 5 bases, and 6 bases had no gene match. The CDR3 runs 14 residues. CDR3 protein: CAISPGTSSYEQYF. The CDR3 DNA is TGTGCCATCAGTCCCGGGACTAGCTCTTACGAGCAGTACTTC.

This clonotype was recorded many times. The rearrangement links TRBV11-2 to TRBJ1-1; D gene unclear. V was trimmed by 3 bases and J by 4 bases, leaving 18 bases between them. Germline V lookup: CDR1 SGHAT, CDR2 FQNNGV. The CDR3 covers 16 residues. As DNA, the CDR3 is TGTGCCAGCAGCTTTGGTCTTACTTTCCGGGGCACTGAAGCTTTCTTT. It is translated as CASSFGLTFRGTEAFF.

This clonotype was counted many times. CDR3 DNA: TGTGCCAGCAGTTACTCGAAGACCGGGAGGGCCCGAGAGACCCAGTACTTC. Its protein is CASSYSKTGRARETQYF. The chain recombines TRBV6-2 or TRBV6-3 with TRBJ2-5; 8 nucleotides align to TRBD2. Germline values: CDR1 MNHEY, CDR2 SVGEGT. The ends lost 0 bases at V and 4 bases at J; junction bases unmatched: 10. The CDR3 spans 17 residues.

This clonotype was observed at least ten times. The chain links TRBV27 to TRBJ2-4; 10 bases are shared with TRBD1. V gave up 6 bases and J gave up 1 base; unmatched junction bases: 12. CDR3 length: 18 amino acids. Per the germline V gene, CDR1 is MNHEY and CDR2 is SMNVEV (reference sequence). CDR3 DNA sequence: TGTGCCAGCAGGAAGACAGGGGGCGACCCCTACGCCAAAAACATTCAGTACTTC. Its protein product is CASRKTGGDPYAKNIQYF.

The chain links TRBV15 to TRBJ2-3; 7 bases line up with TRBD1. Germline V lookup: CDR1 LNHNV, CDR2 YYDKDF (reference sequence). J gave up 4 bases and V 0 bases, and 4 bases lay outside the gene matches. This CDR3 comprises 15 residues. DNA of the CDR3: TGTGCCACCAGCAGAGATCAAACAGGGGCAGATACGCAGTATTTT. It translates to CATSRDQTGADTQYF.

This clonotype occurred many times. J is TRBJ2-7 and V is TRBV5-6, with 8 bases that match TRBD1. Germline lookup yields CDR1 SGHDT and CDR2 YYEEEE. This CDR3 region has 16 residues. V lost 4 bases and J lost 1; bases outside the gene matches: 10. Here the CDR3 reads CASSRAIRDRSYEQYF. The CDR3 bases are TGTGCCAGCAGCAGAGCGATAAGGGACAGGTCCTACGAGCAGTACTTC.

This clonotype was picked up many times. This chain uses TRBV7-2 with TRBJ2-2; 7 nucleotides line up with TRBD1. Germline V lookup: CDR1 SGHTA, CDR2 FQGNSA. Trimming cost V 4 bases and J 11 bases; bases outside gene matches: 10. The CDR3 spans 14 residues. DNA of the CDR3: TGTGCCAGCAGCTATGAGACAGGGAAGAAAGAGCTGTTTTTT. Its translation: CASSYETGKKELFF.

In this sample, this clonotype turned up many times. The rearrangement uses TRBV14 and TRBJ1-5; D not resolved. CDR1 is SGHDN and CDR2 is FVKESK in the germline V gene. With 5 bases removed from V and 4 bases from J, the gap between germline ends came to 6 bases. There are 12 residues in the CDR3. This CDR3 reads CASSNGNQPQHF. DNA of the CDR3: TGTGCCAGCAGCAACGGTAATCAGCCCCAGCATTTT.

The table lists this clonotype with many counts. The rearrangement joins TRBV20-1 to TRBJ1-2; 8 bases line up with TRBD1. Trimming took 1 base from V and 7 from J; bases not matched to a gene: 5. The CDR3 has 13 amino acids. Per the germline V gene, CDR1 is DFQATT and CDR2 is SNEGSKA (reference sequence). Written as DNA, the CDR3 is TGCAGTGCTAGAGTACAGGGGGAGGCTGGCTACACCTTC. This encodes CSARVQGEAGYTF.

The sample holds many counts of this clonotype. This sequence joins TRBV6-6 and TRBJ1-1, with D possibly matching TRBD1 (5 bases). The CDR3 runs to 15 residues. Germline assignment: CDR1 MNHNY and CDR2 SVGAGI (reference sequence). With 2 bases removed from V and 4 bases from J, the gap between germline ends came to 14 bases. The CDR3 region is CASSYTGGLSTEAFF. For the CDR3, the DNA is TGTGCCAGCAGTTACACCGGGGGACTAAGCACTGAAGCTTTCTTT.

This clonotype came up many times. The V and J genes are TRBV5-1 and TRBJ1-1; D is perhaps TRBD1 (5 bases). The CDR3 is made up of 15 amino acids. V dropped 3 bases and J dropped 0 bases, with 12 bases sitting between them. The germline gives CDR1 SGHRS, CDR2 YFSETQ. The CDR3 spells CASSYAGTVNTEAFF. The CDR3 region has the DNA TGCGCCAGCAGCTACGCCGGGACGGTGAACACTGAAGCTTTCTTT.

This clonotype was observed many times. The chain links TRBV5-1 to TRBJ1-1, with 9 bases fitting TRBD1. V gave up 0 bases and J gave up 6 bases; unmatched junction bases: 3. This CDR3 region has 14 residues. Per germline, CDR1 SGHRS and CDR2 YFSETQ. The CDR3 spells CASSLETGGSEAFF. CDR3 nucleotide sequence: TGCGCCAGCAGCTTGGAGACAGGGGGGTCTGAAGCTTTCTTT.

This clonotype was detected ten times or more. This chain connects TRBV30 to TRBJ1-3; a possible D gene is TRBD1 (5 bases). Germline V gives CDR1 GTSNPN, CDR2 SVGIG (reference sequence). The CDR3 has 14 amino acids. The V gene lost 0 bases and the J gene lost 1 base, with 7 bases spanning the gap. The CDR3 reads CAWSVQVSGNTIYF. The CDR3 bases are TGTGCCTGGAGTGTACAGGTTTCTGGAAACACCATATATTTT. Variable domain in full (rest from reference TRBV30 and TRBJ1-3): SQTIHQWPATLVQPVGSPLSLECTVEGTSNPNLYWYRQAAGRGLQLLFYSVGIGQISSEVPQNLSASRPQDRQFILSSKKLLLSDSGFYLCAWSVQVSGNTIYFGEGSWLTVV.

This clonotype was found many times. V gene TRBV7-2 combines with J gene TRBJ2-5; 11 nucleotides line up with TRBD1. With V trimmed by 1 base and J by 1 base, 5 bases remained unmatched. Germline CDR1 reads SGHTA; CDR2 reads FQGNSA. The CDR3 totals 17 residues. This CDR3 reads CASSLVAGTGGQETQYF. CDR3 bases: TGTGCCAGCAGCTTAGTGGCCGGGACAGGGGGCCAAGAGACCCAGTACTTC.